A selection of T cell receptor beta chains follows, all from one sample in a study of blood T cell repertoires in COVID-19. Generated by immunoSEQ multiplex PCR, the TCRdb table keeps only in-frame clones and is missing some. In the table there are around 80,000 clones, around 81% of which are singletons. Sequenced input: peripheral blood. The source of these receptors is a human donor in a cohort sampled during active COVID-19. Both conserved end residues are part of each CDR3. Each record gives: CDR3 protein, CDR3 DNA, D gene, clone size, V gene, J gene. The D gene is left open where the match is weak. A row's size may be missing; if present it is once, few, many or a size class.

CDR3: CASSSYFPNPIQYF
DNA: TGTGCCAGCAGCTCCTACTTCCCTAACCCCATTCAGTACTTC
D: NA
size: NA
V: TRBV5-4
J: TRBJ2-4

CDR3: CASRRGLAGRSYEQYF
DNA: TGTGCCAGCAGGAGGGGACTAGCGGGCCGCTCCTACGAGCAGTACTTC
D: TRBD2
size: NA
V: TRBV2
J: TRBJ2-7

CDR3: CASSLAGSASSYEQYF
DNA: TGCGCCAGCAGCTTGGCGGGTAGCGCGAGCTCCTACGAGCAGTACTTC
D: NA
size: NA
V: TRBV5-1
J: TRBJ2-7

CDR3: CASSSSGNYGYTF
DNA: TGTGCCAGCAGTTCGTCAGGGAACTATGGCTACACCTTC
D: NA
size: once
V: TRBV6-5
J: TRBJ1-2

CDR3: CASSMTGAGGIEQYF
DNA: TGTGCCAGCAGCATGACAGGCGCCGGGGGGATCGAGCAGTACTTC
D: NA
size: NA
V: TRBV7-9
J: TRBJ2-7

CDR3: CASSSHRGASYEQYF
DNA: TGTGCCAGCAGCTCCCACCGTGGAGCCTCCTACGAGCAGTACTTC
D: NA
size: NA
V: TRBV7-9
J: TRBJ2-7

CDR3: CASKPALGQGGNTGELFF
DNA: TGTGCCAGCAAGCCAGCCTTGGGACAGGGGGGGAACACCGGGGAGCTGTTTTTT
D: TRBD1
size: NA
V: TRBV7-2
J: TRBJ2-2

CDR3: CASSVTPQPAYEQYF
DNA: TGTGCCAGCAGCGTAACCCCACAGCCAGCCTACGAGCAGTACTTC
D: NA
size: NA
V: TRBV9
J: TRBJ2-7

CDR3: CASSVDRGGNTIYF
DNA: TGTGCCAGCAGCGTAGACAGGGGTGGAAACACCATATATTTT
D: TRBD1
size: NA
V: TRBV9
J: TRBJ1-3

CDR3: CASSGARQYTGELFF
DNA: TGTGCCAGCAGTGGGGCCCGACAGTACACCGGGGAGCTGTTTTTT
D: NA
size: NA
V: TRBV2
J: TRBJ2-2

CDR3: CASSLNEEQFF
DNA: TGCGCCAGCAGCTTGAACGAGGAGCAGTTCTTC
D: NA
size: NA
V: TRBV5-1
J: TRBJ2-1

CDR3: CASSLTSTSHYGYTF
DNA: TGTGCCAGCAGCTTAACGAGTACTTCCCACTATGGCTACACCTTC
D: NA
size: NA
V: TRBV7-3
J: TRBJ1-2

CDR3: CASSLQGLPHYEQYF
DNA: TGTGCCAGTAGTCTACAGGGGCTCCCTCACTACGAGCAGTACTTC
D: TRBD1
size: NA
V: TRBV19
J: TRBJ2-7

CDR3: CASSGLAGGRLTGELFF
DNA: TGTGCCAGCAGTGGACTAGCGGGGGGGCGTTTAACCGGGGAGCTGTTTTTT
D: TRBD2
size: NA
V: TRBV2
J: TRBJ2-2

CDR3: CASSFPGQPPTDYGYTF
DNA: TGTGCCAGCAGCTTCCCGGGACAGCCGCCGACTGACTATGGCTACACCTTC
D: TRBD1
size: NA
V: TRBV7-9
J: TRBJ1-2

CDR3: CASSDATTGVNQPQHF
DNA: TGTGCCAGCAGTGATGCCACGACAGGGGTCAATCAGCCCCAGCATTTT
D: TRBD1
size: NA
V: TRBV2
J: TRBJ1-5

CDR3: CASRTGETLEQYF
DNA: TGTGCCAGCAGGACAGGGGAGACTTTGGAGCAGTACTTC
D: TRBD1
size: once
V: TRBV28
J: TRBJ2-7

CDR3: CASSYSRDSNQPQHF
DNA: TGTGCCAGCAGTTACTCCAGGGATAGCAATCAGCCCCAGCATTTT
D: NA
size: NA
V: TRBV6-5
J: TRBJ1-5

CDR3: CASKPSGEGEKLFF
DNA: TGTGCCAGTAAGCCGTCTGGGGAGGGCGAAAAACTGTTTTTT
D: NA
size: NA
V: TRBV19
J: TRBJ1-4

CDR3: CASSQDSPGYSPLHF
DNA: TGTGCCAGCAGCCAAGATAGCCCGGGATATTCACCCCTCCACTTT
D: NA
size: NA
V: TRBV14
J: TRBJ1-6

CDR3: CASSQTGAAYNEQFF
DNA: TGTGCCAGCAGTCAGACGGGAGCGGCCTACAATGAGCAGTTCTTC
D: NA
size: NA
V: TRBV7-3
J: TRBJ2-1

CDR3: CASSQAWGQEKSYTF
DNA: TGCGCCAGCAGCCAAGCTTGGGGGCAGGAGAAGAGCTACACCTTC
D: NA
size: once
V: TRBV4-1
J: TRBJ1-2

CDR3: CASSLISGGNNEQFF
DNA: TGCGCCAGCAGCTTGATTAGCGGGGGCAACAATGAGCAGTTCTTC
D: TRBD2
size: NA
V: TRBV5-1
J: TRBJ2-1

CDR3: CASSLGGFGEQYF
DNA: TGTGCCAGCAGCCTGGGGGGTTTCGGCGAGCAGTACTTC
D: NA
size: once
V: TRBV11-2
J: TRBJ2-7

CDR3: CASSLLAGGPGDTQYF
DNA: TGTGCCAGCAGCCTACTAGCGGGGGGGCCCGGAGATACGCAGTATTTT
D: TRBD2
size: once
V: TRBV11-3
J: TRBJ2-3

CDR3: CASSSTTRTGGHEQYF
DNA: TGTGCCAGCAGTTCAACGACTCGGACAGGGGGCCACGAGCAGTACTTC
D: TRBD1
size: NA
V: TRBV28
J: TRBJ2-7

CDR3: CAISESIGSYQETQYF
DNA: TGTGCCATCAGTGAGTCGATAGGGAGCTACCAAGAGACCCAGTACTTC
D: NA
size: NA
V: TRBV10-3
J: TRBJ2-5

CDR3: CASSRWTPTPLDTQYF
DNA: TGCGCCAGCAGTCGCTGGACACCGACCCCGCTAGATACGCAGTATTTT
D: NA
size: NA
V: TRBV23-1
J: TRBJ2-3

CDR3: CASSRGTGETQYF
DNA: TGCGCCAGCAGCCGAGGGACAGGGGAGACCCAGTACTTC
D: TRBD1
size: NA
V: TRBV5-1
J: TRBJ2-5

CDR3: CATSDPGTGRDEQFF
DNA: TGTGCCACCAGTGATCCCGGGACAGGGAGGGATGAGCAGTTCTTC
D: TRBD1
size: once
V: TRBV24-1
J: TRBJ2-1

CDR3: CASSQDRGNYGYTF
DNA: TGTGCCAGCAGCCAAGATCGAGGGAACTATGGCTACACCTTC
D: NA
size: NA
V: TRBV3-1/TRBV3-2
J: TRBJ1-2

CDR3: CASSPRGRIEAYNEQFF
DNA: TGTGCCAGCAGCCCCAGAGGGCGGATAGAAGCCTACAATGAGCAGTTCTTC
D: NA
size: NA
V: TRBV7-8
J: TRBJ2-1

CDR3: CARGRLAGRFYEQYF
DNA: TGTGCCAGGGGGCGACTAGCGGGACGTTTCTACGAGCAGTACTTC
D: TRBD2
size: NA
V: TRBV2
J: TRBJ2-7

CDR3: CASSLGAGGPDTQYF
DNA: TGTGCCAGCAGCTTGGGAGCGGGGGGGCCAGATACGCAGTATTTT
D: TRBD2
size: NA
V: TRBV5-4
J: TRBJ2-3

CDR3: CAGPAAGVYNEQFF
DNA: TGTGCCGGCCCCGCAGCGGGGGTCTACAATGAGCAGTTCTTC
D: TRBD2
size: NA
V: TRBV27
J: TRBJ2-1

CDR3: CASSLRQGNDYEQYF
DNA: TGTGCCAGCAGTTTGCGGCAGGGGAACGACTACGAGCAGTACTTC
D: NA
size: NA
V: TRBV28
J: TRBJ2-7

CDR3: CASSLEVLRPSIETQYF
DNA: TGTGCCAGCAGCTTAGAAGTGCTGCGCCCTTCGATAGAGACCCAGTACTTC
D: NA
size: NA
V: TRBV7-3
J: TRBJ2-5

CDR3: CASSYSNNQPQHF
DNA: TGTGCCAGCAGTTACTCCAACAATCAGCCCCAGCATTTT
D: NA
size: NA
V: TRBV6-5
J: TRBJ1-5

CDR3: CASSPARLSGYTF
DNA: TGTGCCAGCAGCCCAGCACGACTGAGCGGCTACACCTTC
D: NA
size: NA
V: TRBV11-3
J: TRBJ1-2